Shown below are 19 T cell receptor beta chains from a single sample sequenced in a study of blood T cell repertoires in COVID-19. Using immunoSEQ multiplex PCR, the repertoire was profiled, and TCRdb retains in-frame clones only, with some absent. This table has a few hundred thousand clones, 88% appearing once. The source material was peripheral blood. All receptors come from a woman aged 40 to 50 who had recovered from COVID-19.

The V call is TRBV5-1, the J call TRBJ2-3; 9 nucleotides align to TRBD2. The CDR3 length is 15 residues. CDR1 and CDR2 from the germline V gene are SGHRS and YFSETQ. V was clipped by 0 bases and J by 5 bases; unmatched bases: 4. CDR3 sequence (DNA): TGCGCCAGCAGCTTGGAGGCGGGAGGGGTAGATACGCAGTATTTT. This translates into CASSLEAGGVDTQYF.

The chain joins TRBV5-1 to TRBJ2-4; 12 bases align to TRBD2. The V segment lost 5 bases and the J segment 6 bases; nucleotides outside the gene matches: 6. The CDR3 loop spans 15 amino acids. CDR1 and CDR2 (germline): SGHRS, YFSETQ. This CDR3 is CASRETSGGSNIQYF. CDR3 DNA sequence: TGCGCCAGCAGGGAGACTAGCGGGGGCTCAAACATTCAGTACTTC.

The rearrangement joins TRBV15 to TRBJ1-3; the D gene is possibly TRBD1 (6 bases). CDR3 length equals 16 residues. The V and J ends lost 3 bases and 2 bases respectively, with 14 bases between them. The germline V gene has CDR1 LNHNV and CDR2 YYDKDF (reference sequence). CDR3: CATSSPARDTGNTIYF. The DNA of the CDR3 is TGTGCCACCAGCAGCCCAGCCCGGGACACTGGAAACACCATATATTTT. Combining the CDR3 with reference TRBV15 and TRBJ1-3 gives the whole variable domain DAMVIQNPRYQVTQFGKPVTLSCSQTLNHNVMYWYQQKSSQAPKLLFHYYDKDFNNEADTPDNFQSRRPNTSFCFLDIRSPGLGDTAMYLCATSSPARDTGNTIYFGEGSWLTVV.

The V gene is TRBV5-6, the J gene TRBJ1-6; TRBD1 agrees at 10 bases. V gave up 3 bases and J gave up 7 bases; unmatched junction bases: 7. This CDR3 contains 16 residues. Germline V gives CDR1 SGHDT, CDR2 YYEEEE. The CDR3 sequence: CASSSTPDRGNSPLHF. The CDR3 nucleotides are TGTGCCAGCAGCTCAACCCCGGACAGGGGGAATTCACCCCTCCACTTT.

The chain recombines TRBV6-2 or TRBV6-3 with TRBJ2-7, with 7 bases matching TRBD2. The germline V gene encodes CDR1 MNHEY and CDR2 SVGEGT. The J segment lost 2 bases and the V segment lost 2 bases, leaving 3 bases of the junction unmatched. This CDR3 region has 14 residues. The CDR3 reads CASSYGAGAYEQYV. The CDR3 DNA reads TGTGCCAGCAGTTACGGGGCGGGGGCCTACGAGCAGTACGTC.

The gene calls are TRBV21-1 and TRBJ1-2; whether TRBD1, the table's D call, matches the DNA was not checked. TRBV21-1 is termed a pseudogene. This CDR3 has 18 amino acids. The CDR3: CASSKSDLGARPNYGYTF. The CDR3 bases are TGTGCCAGCAGCAAGTCGGATTTGGGCGCCCGACCTAACTATGGCTACACCTTC.

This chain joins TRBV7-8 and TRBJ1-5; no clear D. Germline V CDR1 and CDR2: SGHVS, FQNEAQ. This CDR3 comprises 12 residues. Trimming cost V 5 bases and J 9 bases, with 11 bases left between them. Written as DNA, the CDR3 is TGTGCCAGCAGCCAAACTCTGTCGCCCCAGCATTTT. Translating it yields CASSQTLSPQHF.

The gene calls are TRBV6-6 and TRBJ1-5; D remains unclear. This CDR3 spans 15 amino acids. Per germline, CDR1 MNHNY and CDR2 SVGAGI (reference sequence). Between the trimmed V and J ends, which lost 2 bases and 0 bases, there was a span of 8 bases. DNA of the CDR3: TGTGCCAGCAGTTACGGGCAAAATAGCAATCAGCCCCAGCATTTT. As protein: CASSYGQNSNQPQHF.

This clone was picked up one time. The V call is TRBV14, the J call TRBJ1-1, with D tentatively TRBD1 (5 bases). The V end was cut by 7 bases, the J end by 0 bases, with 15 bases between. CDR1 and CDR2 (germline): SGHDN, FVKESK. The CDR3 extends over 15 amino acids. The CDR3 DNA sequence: TGTGCCAGCACCAAAGGCGGGGGTTTGAACACTGAAGCTTTCTTT. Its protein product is CASTKGGGLNTEAFF.

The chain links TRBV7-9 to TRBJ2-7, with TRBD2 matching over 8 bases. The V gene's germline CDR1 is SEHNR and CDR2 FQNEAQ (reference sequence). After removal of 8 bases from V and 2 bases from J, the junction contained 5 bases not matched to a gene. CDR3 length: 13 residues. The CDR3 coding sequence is TGTGCCAGCCACGCGGGGGGTCCCTACGAGCAGTACTTC. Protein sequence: CASHAGGPYEQYF.

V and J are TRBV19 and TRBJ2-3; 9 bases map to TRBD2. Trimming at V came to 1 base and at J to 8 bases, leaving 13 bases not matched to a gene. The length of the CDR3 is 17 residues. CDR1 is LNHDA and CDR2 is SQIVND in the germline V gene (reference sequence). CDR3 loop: CASSIVTAGGPYGTQYF. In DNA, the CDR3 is TGTGCCAGTAGTATAGTCACGGCGGGAGGGCCATACGGTACGCAGTATTTT.

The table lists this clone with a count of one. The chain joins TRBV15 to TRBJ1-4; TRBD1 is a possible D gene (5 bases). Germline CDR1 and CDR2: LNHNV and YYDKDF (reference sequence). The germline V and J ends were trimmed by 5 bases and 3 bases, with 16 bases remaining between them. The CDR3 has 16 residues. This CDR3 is CATSPRPTASNEKLFF. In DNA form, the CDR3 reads TGTGCCACCAGCCCCCGACCGACAGCTTCTAATGAAAAACTGTTTTTT.

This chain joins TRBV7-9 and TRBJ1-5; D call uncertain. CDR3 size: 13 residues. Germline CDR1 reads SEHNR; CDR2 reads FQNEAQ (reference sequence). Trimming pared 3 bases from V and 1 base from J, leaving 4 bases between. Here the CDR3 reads CASSLRSNQPQHF. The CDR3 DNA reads TGTGCCAGCAGCTTGCGAAGCAATCAGCCCCAGCATTTT.

CDR3 in DNA: TGTGCCAGCAGCTTAGTCAAGGGTAGCGGGAGTTCAGAGACCCAGTACTTC. This codes for CASSLVKGSGSSETQYF. J is TRBJ2-5 and V is TRBV5-6, with 9 bases fitting TRBD2. V lost 2 bases to trimming and J lost 4 bases; unmatched junction nucleotides: 12. Germline V CDR1 and CDR2: SGHDT, YYEEEE. This CDR3 contains 17 residues.

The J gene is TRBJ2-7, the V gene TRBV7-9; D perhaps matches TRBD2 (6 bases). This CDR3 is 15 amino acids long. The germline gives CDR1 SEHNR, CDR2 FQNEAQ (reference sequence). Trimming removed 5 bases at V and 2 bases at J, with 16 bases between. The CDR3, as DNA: TGTGCCAGCAGCCCCCAAAGCGGGTCCCCCTACGAGCAGTACTTC. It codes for CASSPQSGSPYEQYF.

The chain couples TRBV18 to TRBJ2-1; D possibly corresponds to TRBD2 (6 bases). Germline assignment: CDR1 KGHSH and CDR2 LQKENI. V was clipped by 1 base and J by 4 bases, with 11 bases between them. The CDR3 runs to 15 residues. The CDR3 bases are TGTGCCAGCTCACCACTGAGCGGGTATTACAATGAGCAGTTCTTC. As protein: CASSPLSGYYNEQFF.

The DNA of the CDR3 is TGTGCCAGCACCCGACTAGCGGCGAGCTCCTACAATGAGCAGTTCTTC. Protein sequence: CASTRLAASSYNEQFF. The chain links TRBV2 to TRBJ2-1; 9 bases fit TRBD2. The junction had 7 bases not matched to a gene; V was cut back by 7 bases and J by 0 bases. Looked up from germline, CDR1 is SNHLY and CDR2 is FYNNEI. The CDR3 loop spans 16 amino acids.

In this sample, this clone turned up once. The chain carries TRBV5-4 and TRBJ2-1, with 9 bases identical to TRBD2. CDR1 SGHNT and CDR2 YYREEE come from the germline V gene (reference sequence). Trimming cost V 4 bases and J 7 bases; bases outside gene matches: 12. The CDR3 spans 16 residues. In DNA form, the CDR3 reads TGTGCCAGCAGCCCAACAAGACCTAGCGGGAATAATGAGCAGTTCTTC. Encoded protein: CASSPTRPSGNNEQFF.

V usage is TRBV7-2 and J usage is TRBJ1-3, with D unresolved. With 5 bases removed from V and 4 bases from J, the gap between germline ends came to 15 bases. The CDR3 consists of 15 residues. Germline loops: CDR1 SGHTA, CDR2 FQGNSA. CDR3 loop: CASSPPGVNGNTIYF. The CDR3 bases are TGTGCCAGCAGCCCACCCGGGGTCAACGGAAACACCATATATTTT.